What follows are 20 T cell receptor beta chains derived from one specimen sequenced in a study of blood T cell repertoires in COVID-19. Sequencing used immunoSEQ multiplex PCR; TCRdb keeps in-frame clones, though not all of them. The table lists 360,000 or so clones, around nine tenths of them singletons. Sequenced material: PBMCs or T cells enriched from blood (not recorded which). Receptors originate from a woman in her 30s who had been exposed to COVID-19.

This clone was observed a few times. The genes are TRBV7-3 and TRBJ2-7; TRBD2 aligns across 11 bases. The germline CDR1 and CDR2 sequences are SGHTA and FQGTGA. The J segment lost 4 bases and the V segment lost 0 bases, leaving 5 bases of the junction unmatched. This CDR3 has 16 residues. CDR3 residues: CASSLTGASGRYEQYF. In nucleotides, the CDR3 is TGTGCCAGCAGCTTAACGGGCGCTAGCGGGAGGTACGAGCAGTACTTC.

J is TRBJ1-1 and V is TRBV7-2; D unclear. Germline CDR1 SGHTA, CDR2 FQGNSA. This CDR3 has 13 residues. V shed 1 base and J shed 5 bases, with 8 bases lying between them. DNA for the CDR3: TGTGCCAGCAGCTTAGAATCCCAGACTGAAGCTTTCTTT. This encodes CASSLESQTEAFF.

The chain employs TRBV27 and TRBJ2-1; 11 bases are shared with TRBD2. Germline V gives CDR1 MNHEY, CDR2 SMNVEV (reference sequence). The CDR3 loop spans 18 amino acids. With 4 bases clipped from V and 5 bases from J, the junction kept 13 bases outside the gene matches. For the CDR3, the DNA is TGTGCCAGCAGTTCCCCCCCCGTAGCGGGAGGGCTACACAATGAGCAGTTCTTC. This translates into CASSSPPVAGGLHNEQFF.

This chain uses TRBV13 with TRBJ1-1, with TRBD1 matching over 7 bases. The junction had 6 bases not matched to a gene; V was cut back by 5 bases and J by 0 bases. The length of the CDR3 is 15 residues. Germline V gene lookup returns CDR1 PRHDT and CDR2 FYEKMQ (reference sequence). The CDR3 reads CASSTNRGMNTEAFF. The DNA for the CDR3 is TGTGCCAGCAGCACCAACAGGGGTATGAACACTGAAGCTTTCTTT.

The chain has TRBV11-3 and TRBJ1-4; unclear D gene. The CDR3 loop spans 15 amino acids. Trimming cost V 5 bases and J 0 bases, with 10 bases left between them. CDR1 and CDR2 (germline): SGHNT, YENEEA. The CDR3 spells CASSPRHATNEKLFF. In DNA, the CDR3 is TGTGCCAGCAGCCCAAGACACGCAACTAATGAAAAACTGTTTTTT. The variable domain in full, completed from reference TRBV11-3 and TRBJ1-4, reads EAGVVQSPRYKIIEKKQPVAFWCNPISGHNTLYWYLQNLGQGPELLIRYENEEAVDDSQLPKDRFSAERLKGVDSTLKIQPAELGDSAVYLCASSPRHATNEKLFFGSGTQLSVL.

The V call is TRBV13, the J call TRBJ2-4; perhaps TRBD1 as D (5 bases). This CDR3 has 15 residues. In germline, CDR1 is PRHDT, CDR2 FYEKMQ (reference sequence). The V gene lost 0 bases and the J gene lost 8 bases, with 14 bases spanning the gap. The DNA for the CDR3 is TGTGCCAGCAGCTTAGGCAGGGCCCCCGCGGACATTCAGTACTTC. Residues: CASSLGRAPADIQYF.

The V call is TRBV5-1, the J call TRBJ2-7; 8 bases map to TRBD1. Trimming took 6 bases from V and 3 from J; bases not matched to a gene: 11. Germline CDR1 SGHRS, CDR2 YFSETQ. This CDR3 region has 15 residues. CDR3 amino acids: CASTQTGTGDYEQYF. The CDR3 nucleotides are TGCGCCAGCACCCAAACCGGGACAGGAGACTACGAGCAGTACTTC.

This clone occurred a few times. The rearrangement links TRBV5-1 to TRBJ1-5; possible D gene TRBD1, 5 bases. Germline V gene sequence: CDR1 SGHRS, CDR2 YFSETQ. The CDR3 consists of 17 residues. V was shortened by 1 base and J by 2 bases, with 16 bases between the two germline ends. CDR3 sequence reads: CASSLLPGDVGNQPQHF. The CDR3 bases are TGCGCCAGCAGCTTGTTGCCGGGGGATGTGGGCAATCAGCCCCAGCATTTT.

The chain joins TRBV28 to TRBJ1-1; 9 bases align to TRBD1. Losses at the gene ends were 2 bases for V and 4 bases for J; bases not matched to a gene: 2. The CDR3 extends over 14 amino acids. Germline CDR1 is MDHEN and CDR2 is SYDVKM. CDR3 DNA sequence: TGTGCCAGCAGTTTAACAGGGGGCGGCACTGAAGCTTTCTTT. Encoded protein: CASSLTGGGTEAFF.

This clone was seen a few times. The chain joins TRBV27 to TRBJ1-5, with TRBD1 as a possible D gene (6 bases). V was trimmed by 6 bases and J by 3 bases, leaving 12 bases between them. The CDR3 length is 14 residues. Germline lookup yields CDR1 MNHEY and CDR2 SMNVEV (reference sequence). In DNA form, the CDR3 reads TGTGCCAGCAGCTCGGACAGTTTCAATCAGCCCCAGCATTTT. Its protein is CASSSDSFNQPQHF.

The chain carries TRBV6-1 and TRBJ1-5, with TRBD1 as a possible D gene (6 bases). V lost 4 bases and J lost 0, with 13 bases in between. The CDR3 spans 16 residues. Germline CDR1 reads MNHNS; CDR2 reads SASEGT. DNA for the CDR3: TGTGCCAGCAGTGTAGCGGGACACTATAGCAATCAGCCCCAGCATTTT. This gives the protein CASSVAGHYSNQPQHF.

The V and J genes are TRBV7-2 and TRBJ1-1; D gene uncertain. From germline, CDR1 is SGHTA and CDR2 FQGNSA. Deletions cut 1 base from V and 0 bases from J, with 12 bases between. This CDR3 contains 16 residues. The chain's CDR3 is CASSLGGGRMNTEAFF. The CDR3, as DNA: TGTGCCAGCAGCTTAGGTGGAGGACGGATGAACACTGAAGCTTTCTTT.

The chain recombines TRBV9 with TRBJ2-2; D possibly corresponds to TRBD1 (6 bases). This CDR3 has 15 amino acids. The V gene lost 3 bases and the J gene lost 5 bases, with 14 bases spanning the gap. CDR1 is SGDLS and CDR2 is YYNGEE in the germline V gene. CDR3 nucleotide sequence: TGTGCCAGCAGCGCACAGCAGGGGATAACCGGGGAGCTGTTTTTT. This encodes CASSAQQGITGELFF.

V usage is TRBV29-1 and J usage is TRBJ1-1; D unclear. With 7 bases removed from V and 2 bases from J, the gap between germline ends came to 17 bases. Germline V gene sequence: CDR1 SQVTM, CDR2 ANQGSEA. This CDR3 comprises 14 residues. The DNA for the CDR3 is TGCAGCGGAAAGGAGGTTTCACGTAACACTGAAGCTTTCTTT. It specifies CSGKEVSRNTEAFF.

V is TRBV11-3 and J is TRBJ1-2; 8 positions agree with TRBD1. CDR1 and CDR2 from the germline V gene are SGHNT and YENEEA. The trim removed 4 bases at V and 0 bases at J, leaving 4 bases unmatched. The CDR3 is 15 residues long. This CDR3 reads CASSSDRGTNYGYTF. As DNA, the CDR3 is TGTGCCAGCAGCTCCGACAGGGGAACTAACTATGGCTACACCTTC.

This rearrangement joins TRBV6-4 to TRBJ1-2; D gene unclear. Trimming pared 3 bases from V and 7 bases from J, leaving 12 bases between. The CDR3 covers 13 residues. Germline CDR1 and CDR2: MRHNA and SNTAGT. CDR3 DNA: TGTGCCAGCAGTGAGACGGGTTTTTTTGGCTACACCTTC. Translation: CASSETGFFGYTF.

The DNA for the CDR3 is TGTGCCACCAGTGACACCAGGGGTTCCCCCTACAATGAGCAGTTCTTC. Translating it yields CATSDTRGSPYNEQFF. The J gene is TRBJ2-1, the V gene TRBV24-1; TRBD1 is a possible D gene (6 bases). This CDR3 contains 16 residues. The germline gives CDR1 KGHDR, CDR2 SFDVKD. V dropped 4 bases and J dropped 2 bases, with 14 bases sitting between them.

The chain employs TRBV9 and TRBJ1-1; 8 bases line up with TRBD1. The CDR3 is 15 amino acids. Trimming removed 3 bases from V and 4 bases from J; junction bases left unmatched: 8. Germline V gives CDR1 SGDLS, CDR2 YYNGEE. Written as DNA, the CDR3 is TGTGCCAGCAGCGACCCAGGCAGGGGGCGCACTGAAGCTTTCTTT. Its translation: CASSDPGRGRTEAFF.

V usage is TRBV5-1 and J usage is TRBJ1-2; TRBD1 is a possible D gene (5 bases). The germline CDR1 and CDR2 sequences are SGHRS and YFSETQ. CDR3 size: 14 residues. The ends were cut back, 3 bases at V and 2 bases at J, with 11 bases in the middle. The CDR3 DNA is TGCGCCAGCAGCTCCATACAGGAAAACTATGGCTACACCTTC. Translation: CASSSIQENYGYTF.

This clone appeared a few times. The V gene is TRBV27, the J gene TRBJ2-5; 11 bases line up with TRBD2. The J segment lost 5 bases and the V segment lost 3 bases, leaving 11 bases of the junction unmatched. Germline loops: CDR1 MNHEY, CDR2 SMNVEV (reference sequence). The CDR3 totals 17 residues. CDR3 in DNA: TGTGCCAGCAGTTTCGGGGCTAGCGGGAGGTCTTGGGAGACCCAGTACTTC. Amino acid sequence: CASSFGASGRSWETQYF.